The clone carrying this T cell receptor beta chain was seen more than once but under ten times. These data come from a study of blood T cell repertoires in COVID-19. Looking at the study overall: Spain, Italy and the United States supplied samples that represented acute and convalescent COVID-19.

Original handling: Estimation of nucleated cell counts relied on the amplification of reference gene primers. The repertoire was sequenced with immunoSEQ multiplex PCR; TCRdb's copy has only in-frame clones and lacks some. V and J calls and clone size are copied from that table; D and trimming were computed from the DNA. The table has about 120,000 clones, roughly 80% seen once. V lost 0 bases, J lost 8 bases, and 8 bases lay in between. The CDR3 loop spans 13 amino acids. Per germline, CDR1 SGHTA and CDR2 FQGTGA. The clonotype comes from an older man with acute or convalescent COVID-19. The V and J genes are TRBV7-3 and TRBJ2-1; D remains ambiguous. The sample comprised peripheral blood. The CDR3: CASSLTRQDEQFF. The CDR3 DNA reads TGTGCCAGCAGCTTAACGCGCCAGGATGAGCAGTTCTTC.